This TCR beta chain was sequenced during a study of T cell clonotyping in hematopoietic cell transplantation. As to time point: recipient sample about 28 days before transplant, after cytoreduction. The repertoire was sequenced with immunoSEQ multiplex PCR; TCRdb's copy has only in-frame clones and lacks some. This sample has approximately 80,000 clones, with almost 97% found just once. The source material was peripheral blood mononuclear cells, sampled before stem cell transplant. This clonotype was obtained from a woman aged 50 to 65 with acute myeloid leukemia. Some clones in this sample may be carry-over from other donors' samples.

The CDR3 loop is CASRKQGGLQETQYF. The CDR3, as DNA: TGTGCCAGCAGGAAACAAGGAGGCTTACAAGAGACCCAGTACTTC. This rearrangement joins TRBV28 to TRBJ2-5, with D perhaps matching TRBD2 (5 bases). The V gene's germline CDR1 is MDHEN and CDR2 SYDVKM. Trimming removed 6 bases from V and 2 bases from J, with 16 bases in between. CDR3 size: 15 residues.